The sequence of this T cell receptor (beta chain) was determined in a study of blood T cell repertoires in COVID-19. Across the study: PBMCs, B-cell-depleted T cells, or T cells were the source of the cDNA or gDNA that made up the material.

Enrolment of Seattle patients took place during active infection, and they were followed longitudinally. This clone has only a few counts. The ends lost 5 bases at V and 7 bases at J; junction bases unmatched: 3. This CDR3 has 14 amino acids. CDR1 and CDR2 (germline): SEHNR, FQNEAQ (reference sequence). As processed by the authors: Estimated nucleated cell counts came from reference gene primer amplification. Sequenced by immunoSEQ multiplex PCR; TCRdb stores in-frame clones only, minus some. Clone size and V and J calls were adopted from that table, with D and trimming inferred from the DNA. The sample shows about 68,000 clones, roughly nine tenths of them seen only once.

The sequencing input was peripheral blood. The TCR originated in a man in his forties or fifties with COVID-19, enrolled during active disease. This chain joins TRBV7-9 and TRBJ2-1; 12 positions match TRBD2. The CDR3 nucleotides read TGTGCCAGCAGCCCTAGCGGGGGGGGGAATGAGCAGTTCTTC. Protein product: CASSPSGGGNEQFF.